This T cell receptor (beta chain) came from a study of blood T cell repertoires in COVID-19. Clones were read by immunoSEQ multiplex PCR, and TCRdb kept only the in-frame ones, dropping some. The sample contains 100,000 or so clones, approximately 81% of which appear only once. Looked up from germline, CDR1 is LNHDA and CDR2 is SQIVND (reference sequence). The CDR3 consists of 14 residues. Trimming cost V 5 bases and J 5 bases, with 15 bases left between them. V and J are TRBV19 and TRBJ2-5, with unresolved D. The sequenced sample was peripheral blood. This clonotype was obtained from a man older than 75 with acute or convalescent COVID-19. The CDR3 nucleotides read TGTGCCAGTAGTCCCCGGTCTAACGGGGAGACCCAGTACTTC. Its translation: CASSPRSNGETQYF.